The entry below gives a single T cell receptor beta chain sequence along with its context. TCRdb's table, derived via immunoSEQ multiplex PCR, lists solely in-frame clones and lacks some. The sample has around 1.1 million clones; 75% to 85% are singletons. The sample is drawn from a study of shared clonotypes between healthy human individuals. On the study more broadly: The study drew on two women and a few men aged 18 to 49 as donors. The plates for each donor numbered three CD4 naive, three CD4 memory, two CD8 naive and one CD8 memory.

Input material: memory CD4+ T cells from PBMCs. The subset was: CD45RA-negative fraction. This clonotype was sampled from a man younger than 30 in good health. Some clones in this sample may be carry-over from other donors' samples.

This CDR3 is CASSLAGQDPRGYGYTF. CDR3 DNA: TGTGCCAGCAGTTTAGCGGGACAGGACCCCCGAGGGTATGGCTACACCTTC. This chain links TRBV28 with TRBJ1-2, with TRBD1 identical over 8 bases. CDR1 and CDR2 from the germline V gene are MDHEN and SYDVKM. The ends lost 2 bases at V and 5 bases at J; junction bases unmatched: 13. This CDR3 region has 17 residues.